A selection of T cell receptor beta chains follows, all from one sample in a study of cytomegalovirus exposure and HLA in healthy donors. Only in-frame clones appear in the TCRdb table, and some are missing; sequencing was by immunoSEQ multiplex PCR. The sample lists approximately 170,000 clones; roughly 80% were seen once. Sequencing was performed on PBMCs. The source of these receptors is a man between 18 and 29 years old in good health and CMV-seropositive. Both conserved end residues are part of each CDR3. The D gene is left open where the match is weak. Expanded clones get a size class; other rows say once, few or many, or leave the size out.

clone size: -; V gene: TRBV9; J gene: TRBJ1-1; D gene: TRBD1; CDR3 DNA: TGTGCCAGCAGCCCCAACAGGGGGGGGTACGCTGAAGCTTTCTTT; CDR3 protein: CASSPNRGGYAEAFF
clone size: -; V gene: TRBV6-5; J gene: TRBJ2-3; D gene: -; CDR3 DNA: TGTGCCAGCAGTTACCCAACGCACAGTACGCAGTATTTT; CDR3 protein: CASSYPTHSTQYF
clone size: -; V gene: TRBV10-1; J gene: TRBJ2-5; D gene: -; CDR3 DNA: TGCGCCAGCAGTGAGTCGCCAGGGGAGACCCAGTACTTC; CDR3 protein: CASSESPGETQYF
clone size: once; V gene: TRBV11-1; J gene: TRBJ2-4; D gene: TRBD2; CDR3 DNA: TGTGCCAGCAGCAGACTAGCGGGAGCGGGTCGCGACATTCAGTACTTC; CDR3 protein: CASSRLAGAGRDIQYF
clone size: -; V gene: TRBV5-1; J gene: TRBJ1-1; D gene: -; CDR3 DNA: TGCGCCAGCAGCGATCCGGGACACCCGAACACTGAAGCTTTCTTT; CDR3 protein: CASSDPGHPNTEAFF
clone size: -; V gene: TRBV5-1; J gene: TRBJ2-1; D gene: TRBD1; CDR3 DNA: TGCGCCAGCAGCGGGGGACAGGGGGCTCTCAATGAGCAGTTCTTC; CDR3 protein: CASSGGQGALNEQFF
clone size: -; V gene: TRBV7-2; J gene: TRBJ1-1; D gene: TRBD1; CDR3 DNA: TGTGCCAGCAGGGGGACAGGACACACTGAAGCTTTCTTT; CDR3 protein: CASRGTGHTEAFF
clone size: -; V gene: TRBV6-5; J gene: TRBJ1-1; D gene: -; CDR3 DNA: TGTGCCAGCAGTCCAGGGTCGACTGAAGCTTTCTTT; CDR3 protein: CASSPGSTEAFF
clone size: -; V gene: TRBV29-1; J gene: TRBJ1-2; D gene: -; CDR3 DNA: TGCAGCGTTGAAGAGGGGGGAGAGAACTATGGCTACACCTTC; CDR3 protein: CSVEEGGENYGYTF
clone size: -; V gene: TRBV27; J gene: TRBJ2-3; D gene: TRBD2; CDR3 DNA: TGTGCCAGCAGCCCTCTGAGCCGGGAGGGCCCATTAGCAGATACGCAGTATTTT; CDR3 protein: CASSPLSREGPLADTQYF
clone size: -; V gene: TRBV6-1; J gene: TRBJ2-2; D gene: TRBD1; CDR3 DNA: TGTGCCAGCAGTTCGGGACAGGGGAACACCGGGGAGCTGTTTTTT; CDR3 protein: CASSSGQGNTGELFF
clone size: -; V gene: TRBV9; J gene: TRBJ2-7; D gene: TRBD2; CDR3 DNA: TGTGCCAGCAGCGTAGGGGCTAGCGGGAGTAGGAACGAGCAGTACTTC; CDR3 protein: CASSVGASGSRNEQYF
clone size: -; V gene: TRBV5-4; J gene: TRBJ1-1; D gene: -; CDR3 DNA: TGTGCCAGCAGCTTGAGTCTGGGTGGGCCCTATATGAACACTGAAGCTTTCTTT; CDR3 protein: CASSLSLGGPYMNTEAFF
clone size: -; V gene: TRBV18; J gene: TRBJ2-3; D gene: -; CDR3 DNA: TGTGCCAGCTCACGAGGACAGAGCACAGATACGCAGTATTTT; CDR3 protein: CASSRGQSTDTQYF
clone size: -; V gene: TRBV6-6; J gene: TRBJ2-1; D gene: -; CDR3 DNA: TGTGCCAGCAGTTGGGCGGGGGAGCAGTTCTTC; CDR3 protein: CASSWAGEQFF
clone size: -; V gene: TRBV10-3; J gene: TRBJ1-1; D gene: -; CDR3 DNA: TGTGCCATCAGTGATACGACCACTATGACTGAAGCTTTCTTT; CDR3 protein: CAISDTTTMTEAFF
clone size: -; V gene: TRBV5-5; J gene: TRBJ1-2; D gene: -; CDR3 DNA: TGTGCCAGCAGCCCGCCCCAGGTTAACTATGGCTACACCTTC; CDR3 protein: CASSPPQVNYGYTF
clone size: once; V gene: TRBV29-1; J gene: TRBJ2-3; D gene: TRBD2; CDR3 DNA: TGCAGCGCTATACTAGCGGGAGGGCCCGATACGCAGTATTTT; CDR3 protein: CSAILAGGPDTQYF
clone size: -; V gene: TRBV30; J gene: TRBJ2-1; D gene: TRBD2; CDR3 DNA: TGTGCCTGGAACCTGGGACTAGCGGGAGGAAATGAGCAGTTCTTC; CDR3 protein: CAWNLGLAGGNEQFF
clone size: once; V gene: TRBV30; J gene: TRBJ2-7; D gene: TRBD1; CDR3 DNA: TGTGCCTGGACCGGGACAGCCCCCTACGAGCAGTACTTC; CDR3 protein: CAWTGTAPYEQYF
clone size: -; V gene: TRBV9; J gene: TRBJ2-3; D gene: -; CDR3 DNA: TGTGCCAGCAGCGTAGATGGCAGCACAGATACGCAGTATTTT; CDR3 protein: CASSVDGSTDTQYF
clone size: -; V gene: TRBV27; J gene: TRBJ2-7; D gene: -; CDR3 DNA: TGTGCCAGCAGCCTCGGGGGACCGATCTACGAGCAGTACTTC; CDR3 protein: CASSLGGPIYEQYF
clone size: -; V gene: TRBV14; J gene: TRBJ1-2; D gene: TRBD1; CDR3 DNA: TGTGCCAGCAGCCCTTCCGGGACAGGGACTGTAGGCTACACCTTC; CDR3 protein: CASSPSGTGTVGYTF
clone size: -; V gene: TRBV5-1; J gene: TRBJ2-7; D gene: -; CDR3 DNA: TGCGCCAGCAGCTTGGGCCCTAGTGGGGGGTATGGATCCTACGAGCAGTACTTC; CDR3 protein: CASSLGPSGGYGSYEQYF
clone size: once; V gene: TRBV9; J gene: TRBJ1-2; D gene: TRBD1; CDR3 DNA: TGTGCCAGCAGCATCTTTTCCGGGACAGGGAAGGGCTACACCTTC; CDR3 protein: CASSIFSGTGKGYTF
clone size: -; V gene: TRBV11-2; J gene: TRBJ1-1; D gene: -; CDR3 DNA: TGTGCCAGCAGCCAGAACAGGGAAGAAGCTTTCTTT; CDR3 protein: CASSQNREEAFF
clone size: -; V gene: TRBV7-2; J gene: TRBJ1-2; D gene: -; CDR3 DNA: TGTGCCAGCAGCAAACAACAGGGCTATGGCTACACCTTC; CDR3 protein: CASSKQQGYGYTF
clone size: -; V gene: TRBV4-1; J gene: TRBJ2-7; D gene: TRBD1; CDR3 DNA: TGCGCCAGCAGCCAAGATGACAGGGATTACGAGCAGTACTTC; CDR3 protein: CASSQDDRDYEQYF
clone size: -; V gene: TRBV4-1; J gene: TRBJ1-4; D gene: -; CDR3 DNA: TGCGCCAGCAGCCCCTATGTAAGTGAAAAACTGTTTTTT; CDR3 protein: CASSPYVSEKLFF
clone size: -; V gene: TRBV9; J gene: TRBJ1-1; D gene: TRBD1; CDR3 DNA: TGTGCCAGTGGGACAGGGGTCACTGAAGCTTTCTTT; CDR3 protein: CASGTGVTEAFF
clone size: few; V gene: TRBV29-1; J gene: TRBJ2-7; D gene: -; CDR3 DNA: TGCAGCGTTGGAATAGGCGGGACCTACGAGCAGTACTTC; CDR3 protein: CSVGIGGTYEQYF